This is a list of T cell receptor beta chains from one sample in a study of blood T cell repertoires in COVID-19. Profiling relied on immunoSEQ multiplex PCR, and the TCRdb table lists in-frame clones only, not all of them. The repertoire holds around 330,000 clones, with over 75% as singletons. Source material: PBMCs or T cells enriched from blood (not recorded which). These receptors came from a woman in her thirties or forties who had recovered from COVID-19. The CDR3 runs from the conserved cysteine through the conserved F or W. Fields, in order: clone size, D gene, CDR3 length, V gene, J gene, CDR3 DNA, CDR3 protein. D genes are given only for firm matches. The size of a clone is reported for some rows only, either as once, few or many, or as a class for expanded clones.

-	-	12	TRBV30	TRBJ2-3	TGTGCCTGGACCCTGAACTCGGGTACGCAGTATTTT	CAWTLNSGTQYF
-	-	13	TRBV30	TRBJ1-1	TGTGCCTGGAGGAGGACAGCGAACACTGAAGCTTTCTTT	CAWRRTANTEAFF
-	-	15	TRBV19	TRBJ2-7	TGTGCCAGTAGTATTGAGGCGGGTCCGGCCTACGAGCAGTACTTC	CASSIEAGPAYEQYF
-	-	12	TRBV28	TRBJ2-7	TGTGCCAGCAGTTTAGTGGGAGTTAGGCAGTACTTC	CASSLVGVRQYF
-	-	17	TRBV9	TRBJ1-2	TGTGCCAGCAGCGTAGGGGGGCCTGAACTCGGGAATTATGGCTACACCTTC	CASSVGGPELGNYGYTF
-	-	16	TRBV19	TRBJ1-4	TGTGCCAGTAGTATTCACAGGAGTTCAACTAATGAAAAACTGTTTTTT	CASSIHRSSTNEKLFF
-	TRBD2	16	TRBV7-3	TRBJ2-2	TGTGCCAGCAGCTTAATGGAGACTAGCGGGGCCGTCGAGCTGTTTTTT	CASSLMETSGAVELFF
-	TRBD1	15	TRBV10-3	TRBJ1-1	TGTGCCATCAGTGAGTCCCAGCGGACAGGGATTGAAGCTTTCTTT	CAISESQRTGIEAFF
-	TRBD2	16	TRBV7-2	TRBJ2-3	TGTGCCAGCAGCTTAGGGGCTAGCGGACACACAGATACGCAGTATTTT	CASSLGASGHTDTQYF
-	-	14	TRBV9	TRBJ2-3	TGTGCCAGCAGCGTAGGACTAGGCGAAGATACGCAGTATTTT	CASSVGLGEDTQYF
few	TRBD2	16	TRBV5-4	TRBJ2-3	TGTGCCAGCAGCTCCAACATAGCGGGGGGCACAGATACGCAGTATTTT	CASSSNIAGGTDTQYF
-	TRBD2	16	TRBV4-2	TRBJ2-7	TGTGCCAGCAGCCAGCCCGGGACTAGCGGGTTTTACGAGCAGTACTTC	CASSQPGTSGFYEQYF
-	-	13	TRBV5-1	TRBJ1-6	TGCGCCAGCAGCCCGGACATTAATTCACCCCTCCACTTT	CASSPDINSPLHF
-	-	14	TRBV9	TRBJ1-5	TGTGCCAGCAGCGTAGTCGGGGGGGATCAGCCCCAGCATTTT	CASSVVGGDQPQHF
-	TRBD1	15	TRBV10-2	TRBJ2-3	TGCGCCAGCAGTGATAGGACAGGGGGTTCAGATACGCAGTATTTT	CASSDRTGGSDTQYF
-	-	16	TRBV15	TRBJ1-4	TGTGCCACCAGCAGAACAGGGCCTGGGGCTAATGAAAAACTGTTTTTT	CATSRTGPGANEKLFF
-	-	13	TRBV5-8	TRBJ1-5	TGTGCCAGCAGCTTCACGGGGAATCAGCCCCAGCATTTT	CASSFTGNQPQHF
-	-	15	TRBV11-2	TRBJ2-1	TGTGCCAGCAGCGAACCAGGGGAGGGTAGGAATGAGCAGTTCTTC	CASSEPGEGRNEQFF
-	-	16	TRBV3-1/TRBV3-2	TRBJ1-6	TGTGCCAGCAGCCAGTTCGTCGGGGTCGGAAATTCACCCCTCCACTTT	CASSQFVGVGNSPLHF
-	-	17	TRBV19	TRBJ2-2	TGTGCCAGTAGTATAGCTGTTGGGGCTGCGAACACCGGGGAGCTGTTTTTT	CASSIAVGAANTGELFF
once	TRBD1	13	TRBV7-8	TRBJ1-2	TGTGCCAGCAGCTATCCGGGACAGGGTGGCTACACCTTC	CASSYPGQGGYTF
-	-	15	TRBV2	TRBJ1-1	TGTGCCAGCAGTGGACCGGGGGTCGCGAACACTGAAGCTTTCTTT	CASSGPGVANTEAFF
-	-	13	TRBV19	TRBJ2-1	TGTGCCAGTAGTTTGCGGGGCTACAATGAGCAGTTCTTC	CASSLRGYNEQFF
-	-	14	TRBV10-3	TRBJ1-5	TGTGCCATCAGTGACGACCAGGGCGATCAGCCCCAGCATTTT	CAISDDQGDQPQHF
-	TRBD1	15	TRBV7-9	TRBJ2-4	TGTGCCAGCAGCGCTTGGACAGGGGGCGAAAACATTCAGTACTTC	CASSAWTGGENIQYF
-	TRBD2	21	TRBV7-2	TRBJ2-1	TGTGCCAGCAGCTTAGCCCAAGGGGGGACCGGGACTAGCGGGAGGAAGTATGAGCAGTTCTTC	CASSLAQGGTGTSGRKYEQFF
-	-	13	TRBV7-6	TRBJ2-2	TGTGCCAGCAGCTTAGACTGGACCGGGGAGCTGTTTTTT	CASSLDWTGELFF